This TCR beta chain was observed in a study of long-term antiretroviral therapy in people with HIV. Study-level findings and limits: Repertoires with HIV possessed tighter CDR3 length spans than those of controls.

There were no participants with HIV treated outside the United States. Researchers report immunoSEQ v3.0 was run at survey level. A target of about 35,000-50,000 T-cell genomes per sample was set for sequencing. Sequenced by immunoSEQ multiplex PCR; TCRdb stores in-frame clones only, minus some. The table includes about 24,000 clones, 79% detected once. This clone was recorded a few times. What it binds is not known. Per the germline V gene, CDR1 is WSHSY and CDR2 is SAAADI. This CDR3 comprises 14 residues. Trimming at V came to 6 bases and at J to 3 bases, leaving 7 bases not matched to a gene. The chain is built from TRBV10-2 and TRBJ1-2, with 7 bases that match TRBD1. This TCR came from a woman in her 40s with HIV. Sample: unsorted PBMCs, taken 1.2 years after starting antiretroviral therapy. The CDR3 DNA follows: TGCGCCAGCAGGGTAGGGGGCAACGACTATGGCTACACCTTC. Translated, it gives CASRVGGNDYGYTF.